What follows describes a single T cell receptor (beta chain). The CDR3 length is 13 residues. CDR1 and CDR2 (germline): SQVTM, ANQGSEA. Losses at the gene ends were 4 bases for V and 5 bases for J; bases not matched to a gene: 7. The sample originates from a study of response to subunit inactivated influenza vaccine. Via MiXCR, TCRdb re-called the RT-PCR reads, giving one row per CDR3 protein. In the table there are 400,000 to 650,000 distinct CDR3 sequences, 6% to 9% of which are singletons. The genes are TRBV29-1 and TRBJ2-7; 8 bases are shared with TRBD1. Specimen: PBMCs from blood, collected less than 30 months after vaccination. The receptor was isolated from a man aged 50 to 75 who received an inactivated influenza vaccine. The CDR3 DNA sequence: TGCAGCGTTGGGAACGGACAGGGCAACGAGCAGTACTTC. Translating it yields CSVGNGQGNEQYF.